This T cell receptor (beta chain) was sequenced in a study of human T cells and chemical hapten exposure. Whole-study findings and limits: A positive correlation with patch test score was shown by PT1 expanded TCR counts. Significantly more large CDR3 similarity clusters arose among expanded TCRs than among controls.

MiXCR, run by TCRdb on the RACE reads, gives a single entry per CDR3 protein. Of 300,000 to 350,000 distinct CDR3 sequences listed, approximately 6.3% are singletons. Trimming removed 4 bases from V and 3 bases from J, with 9 bases in between. The CDR3 loop spans 14 amino acids. The germline V gene has CDR1 LGHNA and CDR2 YSLEER. This clonotype was counted between two and nine times. The antigen is not known. Time point given: patch test 1, 2 weeks after DPC sensitization. Treatment in this sample: therapeutic diphenylcyclopropenone sensitization with weekly scalp DPC. Material: whole blood, obtained in connection with sensitization to the hapten diphenylcyclopropenone (DPC). The chain is built from TRBV4-3 and TRBJ2-2, with a weak D call TRBD1 (5 bases). This clonotype originated in a woman aged 18 to 35 with alopecia areata. Some clones in this sample may be carry-over from other donors' samples. The CDR3 DNA reads as TGCGCCAGCAGCCGCTTAGGGGACACCGGGGAGCTGTTTTTT. As protein: CASSRLGDTGELFF.